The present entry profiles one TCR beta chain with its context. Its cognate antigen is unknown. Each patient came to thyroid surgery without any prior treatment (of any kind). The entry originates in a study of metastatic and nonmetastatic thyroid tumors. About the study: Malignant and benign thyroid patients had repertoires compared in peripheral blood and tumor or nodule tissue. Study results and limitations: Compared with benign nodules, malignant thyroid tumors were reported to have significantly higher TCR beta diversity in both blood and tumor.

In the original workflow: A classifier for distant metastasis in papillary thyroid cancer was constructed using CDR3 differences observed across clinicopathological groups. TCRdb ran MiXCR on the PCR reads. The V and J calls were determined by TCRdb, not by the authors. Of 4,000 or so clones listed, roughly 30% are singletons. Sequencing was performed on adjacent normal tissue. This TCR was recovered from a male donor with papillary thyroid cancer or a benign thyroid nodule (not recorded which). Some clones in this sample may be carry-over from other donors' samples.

Written as DNA, the CDR3 is TGTGCCAGCAGCAGAAACACCCGGGACAGCCTAATCTATGGCTACACCTTC. Its translation is CASSRNTRDSLIYGYTF. V and J are TRBV4-2 and TRBJ1-2, with 7 bases matching TRBD1. This CDR3 region has 17 residues. The V segment lost 5 bases and the J segment 4 bases; nucleotides outside the gene matches: 16. The germline CDR1 and CDR2 sequences are LGHNA and YNFKEQ.